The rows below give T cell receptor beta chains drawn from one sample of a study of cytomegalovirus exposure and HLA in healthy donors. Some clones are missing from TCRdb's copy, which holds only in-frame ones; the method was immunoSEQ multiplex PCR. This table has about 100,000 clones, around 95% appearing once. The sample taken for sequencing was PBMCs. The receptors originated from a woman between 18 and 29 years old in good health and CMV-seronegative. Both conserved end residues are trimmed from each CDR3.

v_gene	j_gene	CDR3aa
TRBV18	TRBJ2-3	ASSQGLSLTDTQY
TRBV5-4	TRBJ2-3	ASSPGLEVSDTQY
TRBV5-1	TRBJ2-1	ASSLAGDEQF
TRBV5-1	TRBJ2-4	ASSLLSQGAPKNIQY
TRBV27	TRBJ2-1	ASSPRGYEQF
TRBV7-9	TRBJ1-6	ASSLARQINSPLH
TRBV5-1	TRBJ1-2	ASSSGTGYPNYGYT
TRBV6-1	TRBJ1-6	ASSETEEGIPLH
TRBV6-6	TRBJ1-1	ASVGPNTEAF
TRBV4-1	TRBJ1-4	ASSQATGGLGEKLF
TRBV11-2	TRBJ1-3	ASSLAFAGSSGNTIY
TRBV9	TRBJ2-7	ASSVGAGGTIYEQY
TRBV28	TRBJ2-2	ASSLGQLAGSTGELF
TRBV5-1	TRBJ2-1	ASSLAIGNEQF
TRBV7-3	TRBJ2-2	ASSPGVTYNTGELF
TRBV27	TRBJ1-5	ASSTLSSNQPQH
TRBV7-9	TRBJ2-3	ASSPATGFRDTQY
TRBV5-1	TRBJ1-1	ASSLRYLAEAF
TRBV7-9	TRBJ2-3	ASSPTRTDTQY
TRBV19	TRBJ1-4	ASIPARDHEKLF
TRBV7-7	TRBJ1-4	ASSRGGLGEKLF
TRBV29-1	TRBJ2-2	SVGEGTGSTGELF
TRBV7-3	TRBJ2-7	ASSLLAGYYSYEQY
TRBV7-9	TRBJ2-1	ASSSYGTSVVVEQF
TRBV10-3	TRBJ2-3	AISGTSGSSSTDTQY
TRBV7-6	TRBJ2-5	ASSLALAGGPGQETQY
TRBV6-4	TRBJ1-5	ASSQGWNQPQH
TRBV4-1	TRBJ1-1	ASSQGRVRNTEAF
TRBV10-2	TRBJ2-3	ASSESRASTDTQY
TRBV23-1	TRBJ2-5	ASSQACRGDPLEETQY
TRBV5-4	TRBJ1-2	ASSADDRGEYGYT
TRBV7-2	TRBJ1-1	ASSTGQGATEAF
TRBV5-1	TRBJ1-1	ASSSSAVLNTEAF
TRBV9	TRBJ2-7	ASSPGTDHEQY
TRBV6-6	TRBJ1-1	ASSRSTEAF
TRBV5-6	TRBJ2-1	ASSRPLAGGLNEQF
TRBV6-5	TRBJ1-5	ASATGGQPQH
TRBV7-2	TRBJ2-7	ASSLAGTPGTIYEQY
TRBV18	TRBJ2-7	ASSPGGGSQAYYEQY